One T cell receptor (beta chain) is described in this entry. TCRdb's copy holds only in-frame clones and misses some; the assay was immunoSEQ multiplex PCR. The data show over 120,000 clones, 60% to 85% seen once. Trimming stripped 2 bases from V and 0 bases from J, with 14 bases between. Germline CDR1 reads MNHNY; CDR2 reads SVGAGI (reference sequence). The CDR3 has 16 amino acids. This sample was included in a study of blood T cell repertoires in COVID-19. Study-level information: There were acute and convalescent COVID-19 samples, and they came from the United States, Italy and Spain. In each case, the material was cDNA or gDNA derived from T cells, B-cell-depleted T cells, or PBMCs.

Source material: peripheral blood. The chain has TRBV6-6 and TRBJ2-7; D is possibly TRBD1 (6 bases). This sequence was found in an elderly woman with active or convalescent COVID-19. In DNA, the CDR3 is TGTGCCAGCAGTTACCCCCCCCTGGACAGCTCCTACGAGCAGTACTTC. This encodes CASSYPPLDSSYEQYF.